A selection of T cell receptor beta chains follows, all from one sample in a study of human T cells and chemical hapten exposure. TCRdb processed the RACE reads anew with MiXCR; each CDR3 protein has one entry. The sample includes fewer than 300,000 distinct CDR3 sequences, about 9% of them seen just once. Sequencing was performed on whole blood, taken in connection with sensitization to the hapten diphenylcyclopropenone (DPC). Receptors originate from a woman between 35 and 50 years old with alopecia areata. Some clones in this sample may be carry-over from other donors' samples. CDR3s include the opening cysteine and the closing phenylalanine or tryptophan. The order of the fields is clone size, J gene, V gene, CDR3 protein. Size values are once, few and many counts, or a class for expanded clones, and some rows have none.

>NA|TRBJ1-5|TRBV24-1
CATSDGGPQHF
>many|TRBJ2-5|TRBV29-1
CSVETGYQETQYF
>NA|TRBJ2-5|TRBV20-1
CSARGREGLETQYF
>few|TRBJ1-1|TRBV29-1
CSATTALNTEAFF
>few|TRBJ1-3|TRBV27
CASSLRGMGGNTIYF
>NA|TRBJ2-7|TRBV2
CASSNRYEQYF
>NA|TRBJ1-3|TRBV7-2
CASSSDGQGNTIYF
>few|TRBJ1-1|TRBV5-8
CASSLGDREVTEAFF
>few|TRBJ1-1|TRBV7-2
CASSLEGQGSTEAFF
>NA|TRBJ2-7|TRBV10-3
CAIRTGAPRFEQYF
>NA|TRBJ2-1|TRBV20-1
CSARGYEGLGEQFF
>few|TRBJ1-1|TRBV7-2
CASSLGADRLNTEAFF
>NA|TRBJ1-2|TRBV7-2
CASSRGGTVNYGYTF
>NA|TRBJ2-2|TRBV28
CASLGLATGELFF
>few|TRBJ1-5|TRBV5-1
CASSLGAGGSNQPQHF
>NA|TRBJ2-7|TRBV5-1
CASSLRDSAYEQYF
>many|TRBJ2-5|TRBV20-1
CSARIWGHQETQYF
>few|TRBJ1-1|TRBV28
CASSSLEGQGSEAFF
>few|TRBJ2-7|TRBV24-1
CAVGQSDEQYF
>few|TRBJ1-2|TRBV28
CASSPQRTGSWGYTF
>NA|TRBJ2-7|TRBV4-2
CASSQPPPREGHEQYF
>few|TRBJ1-3|TRBV2
CASSERTLLGNTIYF
>NA|TRBJ2-5|TRBV6-2/TRBV6-3
CASSYRGSNAGDQETQYF
>many|TRBJ2-1|TRBV4-1
CASSPALAGGYWEQFF
>many|TRBJ2-2|TRBV20-1
CSARDPPPGELFF
>many|TRBJ2-1|TRBV5-1
CASAGVGVEQFF
>NA|TRBJ1-4|TRBV7-9
CASSLASQGGSEKLFF
>few|TRBJ2-3|TRBV27
CASSFREGDTQYF
>NA|TRBJ1-5|TRBV27
CASRDSYNQPQHF
>many|TRBJ1-1|TRBV7-9
CASSLTPVRDGSTEAFF
>NA|TRBJ1-5|TRBV20-1
CSASGIPQGAQHF
>NA|TRBJ1-6|TRBV7-8
CASSLAARTPSPLHF
>NA|TRBJ2-5|TRBV5-1
CASSALRETQYF
>NA|TRBJ1-2|TRBV12-3/TRBV12-4
CASSLGTAYYGYTF
>many|TRBJ1-6|TRBV6-2/TRBV6-3
CASTGQGYSPLHF
>many|TRBJ2-3|TRBV14
CASSQDPGASWDKMTQYF
>few|TRBJ1-6|TRBV6-5
CASSVDGYNSPLHF